The rows below give T cell receptor beta chains drawn from one sample of a study of blood T cell repertoires in COVID-19. Here immunoSEQ multiplex PCR was the method, and the copy in TCRdb shows in-frame clones only, minus some. The sample carries some 270,000 clones, about 91% recorded once. Source material: peripheral blood. Receptors were obtained from a middle-aged woman who had recovered from COVID-19. Each CDR3 is given with its conserved first and last residue. D genes are given only for firm matches. Size is stated for part of the rows, as once, few or many counts, or as a class when the clone is expanded.

len: 16
d_gene: .
j_gene: TRBJ1-4
v_gene: TRBV5-4
abundance: once
CDR3aa: CASSLGGPSPNEKLFF

len: 11
d_gene: .
j_gene: TRBJ2-1
v_gene: TRBV6-5
abundance: .
CDR3aa: CASSNAHEQFF

len: 15
d_gene: TRBD1
j_gene: TRBJ1-3
v_gene: TRBV6-5
abundance: .
CDR3aa: CASSRTTGPGNTIYF

len: 18
d_gene: TRBD1
j_gene: TRBJ2-5
v_gene: TRBV30
abundance: .
CDR3aa: CAWSRFQGARIRGETQYF

len: 15
d_gene: TRBD1
j_gene: TRBJ2-2
v_gene: TRBV14
abundance: .
CDR3aa: CASSLGTGWTGELFF

len: 13
d_gene: .
j_gene: TRBJ1-6
v_gene: TRBV2
abundance: .
CDR3aa: CASSEAKESPLHF

len: 15
d_gene: .
j_gene: TRBJ2-1
v_gene: TRBV5-5
abundance: .
CDR3aa: CASSFFGGEGNEQFF

len: 15
d_gene: .
j_gene: TRBJ2-3
v_gene: TRBV6-5
abundance: .
CDR3aa: CASSRQGTAGDTQYF

len: 15
d_gene: TRBD2
j_gene: TRBJ2-5
v_gene: TRBV7-7
abundance: .
CDR3aa: CASSLWAGAGETQYF

len: 13
d_gene: TRBD2
j_gene: TRBJ2-4
v_gene: TRBV6-5
abundance: .
CDR3aa: CASSYRGTSIQYF

len: 14
d_gene: TRBD2
j_gene: TRBJ2-1
v_gene: TRBV29-1
abundance: .
CDR3aa: CSLSGSELGYEQFF

len: 11
d_gene: .
j_gene: TRBJ1-2
v_gene: TRBV28
abundance: .
CDR3aa: CASSLNYGYTF

len: 17
d_gene: .
j_gene: TRBJ1-6
v_gene: TRBV5-4
abundance: .
CDR3aa: CASSLVMGGTANSPLHF

len: 15
d_gene: TRBD1
j_gene: TRBJ2-2
v_gene: TRBV25-1
abundance: .
CDR3aa: CASSRQGLGTGELFF

len: 11
d_gene: .
j_gene: TRBJ1-2
v_gene: TRBV3-1/TRBV3-2
abundance: .
CDR3aa: CASSKGGGYTF

len: 13
d_gene: .
j_gene: TRBJ2-2
v_gene: TRBV7-3
abundance: .
CDR3aa: CASSLDGAGELFF

len: 15
d_gene: TRBD1
j_gene: TRBJ1-6
v_gene: TRBV5-1
abundance: few
CDR3aa: CASSLRQGANSPLHF

len: 15
d_gene: TRBD1
j_gene: TRBJ2-3
v_gene: TRBV12-5
abundance: once
CDR3aa: CASGLALQGADTQYF

len: 11
d_gene: TRBD1
j_gene: TRBJ2-1
v_gene: TRBV7-9
abundance: .
CDR3aa: CASSRGQGMIF

len: 16
d_gene: TRBD2
j_gene: TRBJ2-2
v_gene: TRBV3-1/TRBV3-2
abundance: once
CDR3aa: CASSPHGAGSAGELFF

len: 15
d_gene: .
j_gene: TRBJ2-4
v_gene: TRBV9
abundance: .
CDR3aa: CASSGPGLAKNIHYF

len: 13
d_gene: .
j_gene: TRBJ1-2
v_gene: TRBV12-3/TRBV12-4
abundance: .
CDR3aa: CASSLQGSYGYTF

len: 14
d_gene: .
j_gene: TRBJ2-1
v_gene: TRBV19
abundance: once
CDR3aa: CASSLGTLGNEQFF

len: 15
d_gene: TRBD1
j_gene: TRBJ1-5
v_gene: TRBV20-1
abundance: .
CDR3aa: CSASFQQGLLQPQHF

len: 16
d_gene: TRBD2
j_gene: TRBJ2-1
v_gene: TRBV6-5
abundance: .
CDR3aa: CASSSSGLAGVDEQFF

len: 14
d_gene: .
j_gene: TRBJ1-1
v_gene: TRBV28
abundance: .
CDR3aa: CASSFPQLPWEAFF

len: 16
d_gene: TRBD2
j_gene: TRBJ2-1
v_gene: TRBV5-4
abundance: .
CDR3aa: CASIPTSGSSYNEQFF

len: 16
d_gene: TRBD1
j_gene: TRBJ2-5
v_gene: TRBV14
abundance: .
CDR3aa: CASSQEARGFQETQYF

len: 15
d_gene: TRBD2
j_gene: TRBJ2-7
v_gene: TRBV5-6
abundance: .
CDR3aa: CASSPMPGLAVEQYF

len: 15
d_gene: TRBD2
j_gene: TRBJ2-1
v_gene: TRBV27
abundance: .
CDR3aa: CASSSPGLAAMTQFF

len: 15
d_gene: TRBD1
j_gene: TRBJ1-2
v_gene: TRBV3-1/TRBV3-2
abundance: once
CDR3aa: CASSRPSGQGGGYTF

len: 19
d_gene: TRBD2
j_gene: TRBJ2-3
v_gene: TRBV7-2
abundance: .
CDR3aa: CASSRGGAHTYGNTDTQYF

len: 14
d_gene: .
j_gene: TRBJ2-3
v_gene: TRBV2
abundance: .
CDR3aa: CASLRGHRTDTQYF

len: 15
d_gene: .
j_gene: TRBJ2-2
v_gene: TRBV24-1
abundance: .
CDR3aa: CATSDFSSNTGELFF

len: 17
d_gene: .
j_gene: TRBJ2-7
v_gene: TRBV7-9
abundance: .
CDR3aa: CASSIAGARQSSYEQYF

len: 16
d_gene: .
j_gene: TRBJ1-1
v_gene: TRBV27
abundance: .
CDR3aa: CASSLRPLGANTEAFF

len: 13
d_gene: TRBD1
j_gene: TRBJ2-5
v_gene: TRBV7-9
abundance: .
CDR3aa: CASSATGQETQYF

len: 16
d_gene: TRBD1
j_gene: TRBJ1-1
v_gene: TRBV5-1
abundance: .
CDR3aa: CASSYWTGVMNTEAFF

len: 15
d_gene: .
j_gene: TRBJ1-1
v_gene: TRBV9
abundance: .
CDR3aa: CASSVDGQRNTEAFF

len: 17
d_gene: .
j_gene: TRBJ2-3
v_gene: TRBV7-9
abundance: few
CDR3aa: CASSEMGWGTVPDTQYF

len: 14
d_gene: TRBD1
j_gene: TRBJ1-5
v_gene: TRBV19
abundance: .
CDR3aa: CASSTGVWHQPQHF

len: 13
d_gene: TRBD1
j_gene: TRBJ1-4
v_gene: TRBV6-5
abundance: .
CDR3aa: CASQRQGNEKLFF

len: 16
d_gene: TRBD1
j_gene: TRBJ1-1
v_gene: TRBV6-1
abundance: .
CDR3aa: CASSVGQGLLNTEAFF

len: 13
d_gene: .
j_gene: TRBJ2-5
v_gene: TRBV5-1
abundance: .
CDR3aa: CASSAGQMRSQYF

len: 14
d_gene: .
j_gene: TRBJ2-2
v_gene: TRBV11-3
abundance: .
CDR3aa: CASRAVNLDGELFF

len: 14
d_gene: .
j_gene: TRBJ2-1
v_gene: TRBV19
abundance: .
CDR3aa: CASSIRDFNNEQFF

len: 12
d_gene: .
j_gene: TRBJ2-7
v_gene: TRBV6-1
abundance: once
CDR3aa: CASSENDIEQYF

len: 13
d_gene: TRBD2
j_gene: TRBJ2-7
v_gene: TRBV28
abundance: .
CDR3aa: CASRTGTNYEQYF

len: 14
d_gene: TRBD1
j_gene: TRBJ1-6
v_gene: TRBV6-2/TRBV6-3
abundance: few
CDR3aa: CASSYGTGHSPLHF

len: 16
d_gene: TRBD2
j_gene: TRBJ2-3
v_gene: TRBV28
abundance: .
CDR3aa: CASSSPSGGSTDTQYF

len: 17
d_gene: .
j_gene: TRBJ2-3
v_gene: TRBV7-8
abundance: once
CDR3aa: CASSLEHSGLVTDTQYF

len: 16
d_gene: TRBD1
j_gene: TRBJ1-4
v_gene: TRBV19
abundance: .
CDR3aa: CASSIETGTGGEKLFF

len: 16
d_gene: TRBD2
j_gene: TRBJ2-5
v_gene: TRBV5-1
abundance: .
CDR3aa: CASSLEGSGRRETQYF